The present T cell receptor (beta chain) was sequenced within a study of shared clonotypes between healthy human individuals. This clone was seen many times. Assay used: immunoSEQ multiplex PCR; TCRdb lists only in-frame clones, some missing. This sample has about 680,000 clones, with around 72% found just once. Free of recent acute infections or vaccinations, the donors were healthy HIV-negative adults. CDR3 length: 14 amino acids. The germline gives CDR1 MNHNY, CDR2 SVGAGI (reference sequence). V was cut by 7 bases and J by 7 bases, with 17 bases left in between. This clonotype was sampled from a woman aged 30 to 39 in good health. Sequenced input: memory CD4+ T cells sorted from blood. Documented subset: CD45RA-negative fraction. The V call is TRBV6-6, the J call TRBJ1-5; tentative D call: TRBD1 (6 bases). The CDR3: CASTEAGAEQPQHF. Here the CDR3 DNA reads TGTGCCAGCACGGAGGCAGGGGCGGAACAGCCCCAGCATTTT.